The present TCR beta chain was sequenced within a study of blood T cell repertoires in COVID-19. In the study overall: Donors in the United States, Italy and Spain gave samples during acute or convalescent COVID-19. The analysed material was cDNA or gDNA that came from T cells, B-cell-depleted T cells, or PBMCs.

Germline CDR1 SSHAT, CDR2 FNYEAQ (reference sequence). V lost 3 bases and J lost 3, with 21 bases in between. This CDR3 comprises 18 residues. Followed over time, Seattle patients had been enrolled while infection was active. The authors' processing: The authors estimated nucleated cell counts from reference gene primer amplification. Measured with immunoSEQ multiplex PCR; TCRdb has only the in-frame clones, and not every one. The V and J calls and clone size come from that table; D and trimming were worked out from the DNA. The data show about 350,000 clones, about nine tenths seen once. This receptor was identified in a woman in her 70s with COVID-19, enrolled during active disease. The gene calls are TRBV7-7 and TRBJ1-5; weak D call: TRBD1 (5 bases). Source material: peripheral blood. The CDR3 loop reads CASSFLAGIGSYNQPQHF. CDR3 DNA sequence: TGTGCCAGCAGCTTCCTCGCAGGGATCGGGAGTTACAATCAGCCCCAGCATTTT. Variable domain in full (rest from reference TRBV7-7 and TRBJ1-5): GAGVSQSPRYKVTKRGQDVTLRCDPISSHATLYWYQQALGQGPEFLTYFNYEAQPDKSGLPSDRFSAERPEGSISTLTIQRTEQRDSAMYRCASSFLAGIGSYNQPQHFGDGTRLSIL.